This T cell receptor beta chain was found in a study of OX40 agonist ivuxolimab in advanced cancers. Measured with immunoSEQ multiplex PCR; TCRdb has only the in-frame clones, and not every one. The sample contains about 60,000 clones, over 90% of which appear only once. Germline-derived CDR1 and CDR2 are LNHNV and YYDKDF (reference sequence). CDR3 length: 15 amino acids. Trimming took off 5 bases at V and 0 bases at J, with 11 bases between the two ends. This TCR was sampled from an adult with an advanced solid tumor such as melanoma, head and neck, liver or kidney cancer. The rearrangement joins TRBV15 to TRBJ1-3; no clear D gene. The sequences come from CD4+ or CD8+ T cells sorted from blood, collected in a trial of the OX40 agonist ivuxolimab. CDR3 residues: CATSGGEISGNTIYF. CDR3 DNA: TGTGCCACCAGCGGTGGGGAAATCTCTGGAAACACCATATATTTT.